The 16 T cell receptor beta chains below were found in one sample sequenced in a study of blood T cell repertoires in COVID-19. Produced via immunoSEQ multiplex PCR; TCRdb's table is partial and in-frame only. Seen here are approximately 400,000 clones, 88% observed once, and the top ten hold about 12%. Material for sequencing was peripheral blood. The source of these receptors is a woman aged 50 to 60 with COVID-19, enrolled during active disease.

This clone has a single count. The chain joins TRBV6-7 to TRBJ2-7; D not resolved. TRBV6-7 is filed as an ORF, its function uncertain. Trimming shortened V by 5 bases and J by 1 base, and 9 bases separated the two germline ends. The CDR3 sequence is 13 residues long. In DNA form, the CDR3 reads TGTGCCAGCAGTCACGCCGGGTCCTACGAGCAGTACTTC. Translating it yields CASSHAGSYEQYF.

The chain uses TRBV7-8 and TRBJ2-1, with TRBD2 matching 7 bases. Trimming removed 5 bases from V and 5 bases from J; junction bases left unmatched: 15. This CDR3 region has 17 residues. CDR1 is SGHVS, CDR2 FQNEAQ, per germline. CDR3 protein: CASSVRWTRGLHNEQFF. DNA of the CDR3: TGTGCCAGCAGCGTTAGGTGGACGCGGGGGTTACACAATGAGCAGTTCTTC.

This sequence joins TRBV6-2 or TRBV6-3 and TRBJ2-5, with D uncertain. Trimming left V 0 bases short and J 5 bases short, with 4 bases between. CDR3 size: 12 residues. Germline assignment: CDR1 MNHEY and CDR2 SVGEGT. CDR3 bases: TGTGCCAGCAGTTACTCCAGGGAGACCCAGTACTTC. Encoded protein: CASSYSRETQYF.

This clone is a singleton in its sample. The chain uses TRBV2 and TRBJ2-7; D is possibly TRBD2 (5 bases). The V end was cut by 8 bases, the J end by 7 bases, with 12 bases between. The CDR3 totals 11 residues. CDR1 SNHLY and CDR2 FYNNEI come from the germline V gene. The CDR3 spells CASGPSGEQYF. The DNA for the CDR3 is TGTGCCAGCGGTCCCTCGGGGGAGCAGTACTTC. The variable domain in full, with the rest retrieved from reference TRBV2 and TRBJ2-7, is EPEVTQTPSHQVTQMGQEVILRCVPISNHLYFYWYRQILGQKVEFLVSFYNNEISEKSEIFDDQFSVERPDGSNFTLKIRSTKLEDSAMYFCASGPSGEQYFGPGTRLTVT.

In nucleotides, the CDR3 is TGTGCCAGCCGGGTCTCCCCGAACTACGAGCAGTACTTC. Protein sequence: CASRVSPNYEQYF. V is TRBV12-3 or TRBV12-4 and J is TRBJ2-7; D uncertain. The CDR3 contains 13 residues. V was cut by 8 bases and J by 3 bases, with 14 bases left in between.

The chain carries TRBV6-5 and TRBJ2-2; 9 positions match TRBD2. This CDR3 is 15 amino acids long. V lost 5 bases, J lost 7 bases, and 8 bases stayed unmatched. Germline CDR1 reads MNHEY; CDR2 reads SVGAGI. As DNA, the CDR3 is TGTGCCAGCAGTCCGGGACTAGCCTTCCTCGGGGAGCTGTTTTTT. It translates to CASSPGLAFLGELFF.

This clone turned up a few times. V is TRBV28 and J is TRBJ2-7; D unresolved. Between the trimmed V and J ends, which lost 10 bases and 4 bases, there was a span of 14 bases. The CDR3 sequence is 12 residues long. Germline V gives CDR1 MDHEN, CDR2 SYDVKM. As DNA, the CDR3 is TGTGCCACCGGCGGAAGAGCATACGAGCAGTACTTC. The encoded protein is CATGGRAYEQYF.

The genes are TRBV30 and TRBJ1-4; tentatively, D is TRBD1 (5 bases). V was clipped by 7 bases and J by 8 bases, with 20 bases between them. From germline, CDR1 is GTSNPN and CDR2 SVGIG (reference sequence). The CDR3 has 14 amino acids. The CDR3 sequence is CASASRRGLEKLFF. DNA for the CDR3: TGTGCCTCGGCTTCCAGAAGGGGATTAGAAAAACTGTTTTTT.

This clone appeared a single time. The chain carries TRBV6-5 and TRBJ1-5, with TRBD1 matching 7 bases. The V segment lost 5 bases and the J segment 3 bases; nucleotides outside the gene matches: 4. The CDR3 has 14 residues. The germline V gene encodes CDR1 MNHEY and CDR2 SVGAGI. The CDR3, as DNA: TGTGCCAGCAGTCGGACAGGTCCCAATCAGCCCCAGCATTTT. The encoded protein is CASSRTGPNQPQHF.

CDR3: CASSPGTGRYEQYF. The DNA for the CDR3 is TGTGCCAGCAGCCCCGGGACAGGGAGGTACGAGCAGTACTTC. The rearrangement joins TRBV7-9 to TRBJ2-7; 9 bases match TRBD1. Germline trimming cut 5 bases from V and 4 bases from J; bases unmatched to any gene: 6. This CDR3 contains 14 residues. Germline CDR1 is SEHNR and CDR2 is FQNEAQ (reference sequence).

The chain combines TRBV7-9 with TRBJ2-2; 10 bases map to TRBD1. CDR3 size: 15 residues. J was trimmed by 7 bases and V by 4 bases; bases with no gene match: 6. Germline CDR1 reads SEHNR; CDR2 reads FQNEAQ (reference sequence). CDR3: CASSSGTGDNGELFF. CDR3 sequence (DNA): TGTGCCAGCAGCTCTGGGACAGGGGATAACGGGGAGCTGTTTTTT.

This chain uses TRBV19 with TRBJ2-7, with 7 bases matching TRBD1. J was trimmed by 7 bases and V by 5 bases; bases with no gene match: 8. Germline V gives CDR1 LNHDA, CDR2 SQIVND (reference sequence). The CDR3 is made up of 13 amino acids. The CDR3 sequence: CASSEQGLGEQYF. CDR3 in DNA: TGTGCCAGTAGTGAACAGGGGTTGGGGGAGCAGTACTTC.

J is TRBJ2-5 and V is TRBV19, with TRBD1 identical over 7 bases. Germline CDR1 reads LNHDA; CDR2 reads SQIVND (reference sequence). CDR3 size: 13 residues. V shed 7 bases, J shed 1 base, and the junction held 3 bases outside the gene matches. The CDR3 bases are TGTGCCAGTAATGGACAGGCCCAAGAGACCCAGTACTTC. It specifies CASNGQAQETQYF.

This chain joins TRBV5-6 and TRBJ2-1; 9 bases map to TRBD2. The germline V gene has CDR1 SGHDT and CDR2 YYEEEE. Losses at the gene ends were 4 bases for V and 6 bases for J; bases not matched to a gene: 8. The CDR3 loop spans 15 amino acids. CDR3 sequence reads: CASSLGVAGANEQFF. As DNA, the CDR3 is TGTGCCAGCAGCCTCGGGGTAGCGGGGGCCAATGAGCAGTTCTTC.

The CDR3, as DNA: TGCGCCAGCAGTTTAAACCCAGGGGGCGCGGAGTCACCCCTCCACTTT. Amino acid sequence: CASSLNPGGAESPLHF. The chain is built from TRBV5-1 and TRBJ1-6; TRBD1 matches 8 bases. The CDR3 has 16 residues. Germline V gene sequence: CDR1 SGHRS, CDR2 YFSETQ. J gave up 10 bases and V 5 bases, and 14 bases lay outside the gene matches.

DNA of the CDR3: TGTGCCAGCAGCTGGACTAGCGGGGGACCTAACACAGATACGCAGTATTTT. This encodes CASSWTSGGPNTDTQYF. J is TRBJ2-3 and V is TRBV28, with TRBD2 matching over 13 bases. CDR1 is MDHEN and CDR2 is SYDVKM in the germline V gene. This CDR3 has 17 residues. With 6 bases clipped from V and 2 bases from J, the junction kept 8 bases outside the gene matches.